This is a list of T cell receptor beta chains from one sample in a study of cytomegalovirus exposure and HLA in healthy donors. This table comes from immunoSEQ multiplex PCR, and its TCRdb copy is limited to in-frame clones, with some not included. This table holds around 140,000 clones. Sequenced input: PBMCs. The receptors derive from a male donor in good health and CMV-seronegative. CDR3s include the opening cysteine and the closing phenylalanine or tryptophan. A D gene is named only where the DNA matches it firmly.

d_call,j_call,v_call,cdr3_nt,cdr3_aa
TRBD2,TRBJ2-1,TRBV29-1,TGCAGCGTTCTGCATAGCGGGGGGGCTTATGAGCAGTTCTTC,CSVLHSGGAYEQFF
TRBD1,TRBJ1-2,TRBV7-9,TGTGCCAGCAGTCCATCTCCGGGACAGGGAGCAGATTGGTATGGCTACACCTTC,CASSPSPGQGADWYGYTF
TRBD1,TRBJ2-7,TRBV28,TGTGCCAGCAGAAATTCCGGGACAGGGACTGAACAGTACTTC,CASRNSGTGTEQYF
TRBD1,TRBJ2-7,TRBV27,TGTGCCAGCAGTTTCTTACTCGGGACAGGGGAGAGCGAGCAGTACTTC,CASSFLLGTGESEQYF
.,TRBJ1-1,TRBV7-2,TGTGCCAGCAGCTTTGGGCGAAACACTGAAGCTTTCTTT,CASSFGRNTEAFF
.,TRBJ1-2,TRBV18,TGTGCCAGCTCACGCGTGACAGGCTCAAATGGCTACACCTTC,CASSRVTGSNGYTF
.,TRBJ1-2,TRBV6-1,TGTGCCAGCAGTGAAGAGAGAATTAACTATGGCTACACCTTC,CASSEERINYGYTF
.,TRBJ1-1,TRBV29-1,TGCAGCGTTGGACGAGGGACTGAAGCTTTCTTT,CSVGRGTEAFF
.,TRBJ1-1,TRBV27,TGTGCCAGCATCAACAGGGCGAGGGCTTTCTTT,CASINRARAFF
.,TRBJ1-1,TRBV10-2,TGCGCCAGCAGTGCCAACAGGGCAGGCGGGGCTTTCTTT,CASSANRAGGAFF
.,TRBJ2-7,TRBV2,TGTGCCAGTCGAGACACCTTATATTCCTACGAGCAGTACTTC,CASRDTLYSYEQYF
.,TRBJ1-2,TRBV30,TGTGCCTGGAGTGTACTTGTCGGAGGGCTCGGCTATGGCTACACCTTC,CAWSVLVGGLGYGYTF
.,TRBJ1-4,TRBV4-3,TGCGCCAGCAGCCTCCGGGTCTCAACTAATGAAAAACTGTTTTTT,CASSLRVSTNEKLFF
.,TRBJ1-1,TRBV30,TGTGCCTGGCTCATAGGGGCTGAAGCTTTCTTT,CAWLIGAEAFF
TRBD1,TRBJ1-2,TRBV19,TGTGCCAGTACCCCTACTCGACTCGGGACAGAGAACTATGGCTACACCTTC,CASTPTRLGTENYGYTF
.,TRBJ1-1,TRBV18,TGTGCCAGCTCACCAAAAGGGGGTGAAGCTTTCTTT,CASSPKGGEAFF
TRBD1,TRBJ2-5,TRBV30,TGTGCCTGGAGTGTAAAACTGGGACAGCAAGAGACCCAGTACTTC,CAWSVKLGQQETQYF
TRBD2,TRBJ2-1,TRBV30,TGTGCCTGGAGTGTAATAGCGGGAGGGCCTAAGAATGAGCAGTTCTTC,CAWSVIAGGPKNEQFF
.,TRBJ1-1,TRBV4-1,TGCGCCAGCAGCCAAGGAGGAGGGGCGAACACTGAAGCTTTCTTT,CASSQGGGANTEAFF
.,TRBJ2-7,TRBV7-2,TGTGCCAGCAGCTTTGGGCAGGGATACTACGAGCAGTACTTC,CASSFGQGYYEQYF
.,TRBJ2-7,TRBV5-1,TGCGCCAGCAGCTTGGGTCCGGGATCCTACGAGCAGTACTTC,CASSLGPGSYEQYF
.,TRBJ2-2,TRBV4-3,TGCGCCAGCAGCCAAGATGACGGCGGGCGGAACACCGGGGAGCTGTTTTTT,CASSQDDGGRNTGELFF
.,TRBJ1-3,TRBV19,TGTGCCAGTAGTCTCACCCTTGCGGGACTCGACCGAAGCTCTGGAAACACCATATATTTT,CASSLTLAGLDRSSGNTIYF
.,TRBJ2-1,TRBV11-2,TGTGCCAGCAGCTCCCAGGACTCGCTGGATGAGCAGTTCTTC,CASSSQDSLDEQFF
TRBD2,TRBJ2-7,TRBV13,TGTGCCAGCAGCTTTAGCGGGTACTACGAGCAGTACTTC,CASSFSGYYEQYF
.,TRBJ1-2,TRBV5-1,TGCGCCAGCAGCGGGGGGGCAGGAGCCAGCTATGGCTACACCTTC,CASSGGAGASYGYTF
.,TRBJ1-1,TRBV7-6,TGTGCCAGCAGCTTGGTGGACAGCTTGAACACTGAAGCTTTCTTT,CASSLVDSLNTEAFF
TRBD1,TRBJ2-7,TRBV2,TGTGCCAGCACCCTTCTTGGGACAGACTACGAGCAGTACTTC,CASTLLGTDYEQYF
TRBD2,TRBJ2-1,TRBV18,TGTGCCAGCTCCGGCGGGAGTGCCTACAATGAGCAGTTCTTC,CASSGGSAYNEQFF
.,TRBJ1-5,TRBV28,TGTGCCAGCAATTGGGGGGGGAGGGAGCCCCAGCATTTT,CASNWGGREPQHF
.,TRBJ2-1,TRBV5-6,TGTGCCAGCAGCTTCCTACTCGAGTGGAATGAGCAGTTCTTC,CASSFLLEWNEQFF
TRBD1,TRBJ2-6,TRBV27,TGTGCCAGCACTGCCACAGGGGGAGTCTCTGGGGCCAACGTCCTGACTTTC,CASTATGGVSGANVLTF
.,TRBJ1-1,TRBV5-1,TGCGCCAGCAGCTTGCGGGAGATGAACACTGAAGCTTTCTTT,CASSLREMNTEAFF
TRBD1,TRBJ2-7,TRBV6-6,TGTGCCAGCAGTTACGGGACAGGGGGAACCTACGAGCAGTACTTC,CASSYGTGGTYEQYF
.,TRBJ2-2,TRBV6-6,TGTGCCAGCACCAATCGCTCCCTTGGTTGGAGCGGGGAGCTGTTTTTT,CASTNRSLGWSGELFF
.,TRBJ2-2,TRBV9,TGTGCCAGCAGCGTAGGAGGGAACACCGGGGAGCTGTTTTTT,CASSVGGNTGELFF